These 8 T cell receptor beta chains share one sample of origin, sequenced in a study of CD8 T cells in Susac syndrome. Random hexamers were used to reverse transcribe 0.5 to 1 ug of RNA. TCRdb used MiXCR to reprocess the immunoSEQ multiplex PCR reads, holding one entry per CDR3 protein. The table lists tens of thousands of distinct CDR3 sequences, over 85% of them singletons. Input material: CD8+ T cells from PBMCs. These receptors were obtained from a human donor with Susac syndrome.

The rearrangement links TRBV11-2 to TRBJ2-3; 8 bases fit TRBD2. The CDR3 sequence is 15 residues long. Per the germline V gene, CDR1 is SGHAT and CDR2 is FQNNGV. Trimming at V came to 1 base and at J to 4 bases, leaving 4 bases not matched to a gene. The CDR3 here is CASSLAGGPADTQYF. CDR3 in DNA: TGTGCCAGCAGCTTAGCGGGGGGGCCTGCAGATACGCAGTATTTT.

The CDR3, as DNA: TGTGCCTGGGGGAGGGGGACTGCCCCCTACAATGAGCAGTTCTTC. This codes for CAWGRGTAPYNEQFF. This chain links TRBV30 with TRBJ2-1, with D perhaps matching TRBD2 (7 bases). Germline CDR1 GTSNPN, CDR2 SVGIG (reference sequence). This CDR3 has 15 amino acids. Trimming left V 5 bases short and J 2 bases short, with 16 bases between.

The chain joins TRBV7-9 to TRBJ2-5; D perhaps matches TRBD2 (5 bases). Trimming stripped 5 bases from V and 2 bases from J, with 15 bases between. Looked up from germline, CDR1 is SEHNR and CDR2 is FQNEAQ (reference sequence). The CDR3 extends over 15 amino acids. In nucleotides, the CDR3 is TGTGCCAGCAGCCCCACCGGGGAGTGGCAAGAGACCCAGTACTTC. Residues: CASSPTGEWQETQYF. The full variable domain, rest sourced from reference TRBV7-9 and TRBJ2-5, is DTGVSQNPRHKITKRGQNVTFRCDPISEHNRLYWYRQTLGQGPEFLTYFQNEAQLEKSRLLSDRFSAERPKGSFSTLEIQRTEQGDSAMYLCASSPTGEWQETQYFGPGTRLLVL.

The chain combines TRBV7-9 with TRBJ2-7; D might be TRBD2 (6 bases). Trimming stripped 3 bases from V and 3 bases from J, with 12 bases between. CDR1 is SEHNR and CDR2 is FQNEAQ in the germline V gene (reference sequence). The CDR3 contains 14 residues. CDR3 nucleotide sequence: TGTGCCAGCAGCTTGAGCGGGCCCTTCTACGAGCAGTACTTC. Protein sequence: CASSLSGPFYEQYF.

V gene TRBV7-9 combines with J gene TRBJ2-3, with D possibly matching TRBD2 (5 bases). V lost 1 base and J 4 bases, leaving 12 bases between the germline ends. CDR1 and CDR2 from the germline V gene are SEHNR and FQNEAQ (reference sequence). The length of the CDR3 is 15 residues. CDR3 amino acids: CASSLGGAVPDTQYF. CDR3 DNA sequence: TGTGCCAGCAGCTTAGGTGGAGCGGTTCCAGATACGCAGTATTTT.

The rearrangement uses TRBV5-6 and TRBJ1-6; D uncertain. Trimming took 1 base from V and 3 from J, leaving 8 bases between them. Germline lookup yields CDR1 SGHDT and CDR2 YYEEEE. The CDR3 extends over 15 amino acids. The CDR3 coding sequence is TGTGCCAGCAGCTTGCAGCCCGACTATAATTCACCCCTCCACTTT. This encodes CASSLQPDYNSPLHF.

The gene calls are TRBV29-1 and TRBJ2-2, with 9 bases matching TRBD1. The germline V gene has CDR1 SQVTM and CDR2 ANQGSEA. The CDR3 covers 15 residues. The V segment lost 4 bases and the J segment 4 bases; nucleotides outside the gene matches: 7. CDR3 region: CSVVTGQGITGELFF. CDR3 DNA sequence: TGCAGCGTTGTGACTGGACAGGGGATCACCGGGGAGCTGTTTTTT.

The chain carries TRBV3-1 and TRBJ2-7; 9 nucleotides line up with TRBD2. The CDR3 contains 15 residues. After removal of 1 base from V and 5 bases from J, the junction contained 6 bases not matched to a gene. CDR1 and CDR2 from the germline V gene are LGHDT and YNNKEL (reference sequence). CDR3 sequence reads: CASSQVVAGADEQYF. In nucleotides, the CDR3 is TGTGCCAGCAGCCAAGTGGTAGCGGGGGCCGACGAGCAGTACTTC.